A selection of T cell receptor beta chains follows, all from one sample in a study of blood T cell repertoires in COVID-19. Sequenced by immunoSEQ multiplex PCR; TCRdb stores in-frame clones only, minus some. This sample has a few hundred thousand clones, with 80% to 90% found just once. Specimen: PBMCs or T cells enriched from blood (not recorded which). These receptors were taken from a man aged 30 to 39 who had recovered from COVID-19. Each CDR3 is given with its conserved first and last residue. Fields, in order: J gene, V gene, clone size, D gene, CDR3 DNA, CDR3 protein. D genes are given only for firm matches. Expanded clones get a size class; other rows say once, few or many, or leave the size out.

TRBJ1-1,TRBV7-8,.,TRBD1,TGTGCCAGCAGCAGGAGGACAGGGAGGAAGGACACTGAAGCTTTCTTT,CASSRRTGRKDTEAFF
TRBJ2-7,TRBV12-5,.,TRBD1,TGTGCTAGTGGTTTGGTCCGGGACAGGCACTTCAACACCTACGAGCAGTACTTC,CASGLVRDRHFNTYEQYF
TRBJ2-7,TRBV7-9,.,TRBD2,TGTGCCAGCAGCCCACATAGCGGGGGGCCGGGCGAGCAGTACTTC,CASSPHSGGPGEQYF
TRBJ1-1,TRBV4-2,.,TRBD1,TGTGCCAGCAGCCAAGATATTCGTGACAGGGGTCATACTGAAGCTTTCTTT,CASSQDIRDRGHTEAFF
TRBJ2-3,TRBV5-8,.,TRBD2,TGTGCCAGCCGAAGCGGGGGTACAGATACGCAGTATTTT,CASRSGGTDTQYF
TRBJ1-5,TRBV24-1,.,.,TGTGCCACCAGTGAGTCTCTAAGTCAGCCCCAGCATTTT,CATSESLSQPQHF
TRBJ1-1,TRBV14,.,TRBD1,TGTGCCAGCAGCCGGACAGGTACGTGGGACACTGAAGCTTTCTTT,CASSRTGTWDTEAFF
TRBJ1-6,TRBV21-1,.,.,TGTGCCAGCAGCAAGGTGTTGATAGGGAGGGGCCCCTATAATTCACCCCTCCACTTT,CASSKVLIGRGPYNSPLHF
TRBJ2-1,TRBV5-1,.,TRBD2,TGCGCCAGCAGCTTGGGGACTAGCCCAAGCTCCTACAATGAGCAGTTCTTC,CASSLGTSPSSYNEQFF
TRBJ1-1,TRBV7-9,once,.,TGTGCCAGCAGCTTAAGGGGTGCCACTGAAGCTTTCTTT,CASSLRGATEAFF
TRBJ2-5,TRBV5-4,.,TRBD1,TGTGCCAGCAGCCTATGGCCGGGACAGGGGGCCCTCTCAACCCAGTACTTC,CASSLWPGQGALSTQYF
TRBJ1-1,TRBV2,.,.,TGTGCCAGCAGTGCCCGAGGTGGAACTGAAGCTTTCTTT,CASSARGGTEAFF
TRBJ2-5,TRBV13,.,.,TGTGCCAGCAGCTTCCGGGACACTTCCAAGAGAACCCAGTACTTC,CASSFRDTSKRTQYF
TRBJ1-4,TRBV15,few,TRBD1,TGTGCCACCAGCAGAGGTACAGCCGGGACAGGGCGTGAAAAACTGTTTTTT,CATSRGTAGTGREKLFF
TRBJ1-6,TRBV5-4,.,TRBD1,TGTGCCAGCAGCCCGGACAGGGGGAATTCACCCCTCCACTTT,CASSPDRGNSPLHF
TRBJ1-5,TRBV3-1/TRBV3-2,many,TRBD1,TGTGCCAGCAGCCAAGATATTGGGACAGGGGGTCAGCCCCAGCATTTT,CASSQDIGTGGQPQHF
TRBJ2-5,TRBV6-5,.,.,TGTGCCAGCAGTACTACAGGGACGCGGACCCAGTACTTC,CASSTTGTRTQYF
TRBJ2-1,TRBV4-2,.,TRBD2,TGTGCCAGCAGCCAAGAGGGCCTACGCGGGGGAACGGGAAATGAGCAGTTCTTC,CASSQEGLRGGTGNEQFF
TRBJ2-7,TRBV27,.,TRBD1,TGTGCCAGCAGTTTAGGGTTGACAGGGTACTACGAGCAGTACTTC,CASSLGLTGYYEQYF
TRBJ2-2,TRBV7-2,.,.,TGTGCCAGCAGCTTAGGGCAAAGCACCGGGGAGCTGTTTTTT,CASSLGQSTGELFF
TRBJ2-2,TRBV11-2,.,.,TGTGCCAGCAGCCTAGGGACATACACCGGGGAGCTGTTTTTT,CASSLGTYTGELFF
TRBJ1-1,TRBV5-1,once,TRBD1,TGCGCCAGCAGTAGCCAGGGGGCAGGGACTGAAGCTTTCTTT,CASSSQGAGTEAFF
TRBJ2-1,TRBV5-1,.,.,TGCGCCAGCAGCTTGATGGCCGCCAATGAGCAGTTCTTC,CASSLMAANEQFF
TRBJ2-2,TRBV5-1,.,.,TGCGCCAGCAGCCCAGGGGCTCTTGAGAACACCGGGGAGCTGTTTTTT,CASSPGALENTGELFF
TRBJ2-5,TRBV12-3/TRBV12-4,.,.,TGTGCCAGCAGTCCTTTACGGGAGACCCAGTACTTC,CASSPLRETQYF
TRBJ1-1,TRBV6-1,few,TRBD1,TGTGCCAGCAGTGAATTGTCAGGGGGTCGCACTGAAGCTTTCTTT,CASSELSGGRTEAFF
TRBJ2-5,TRBV5-4,.,.,TGTGCCACCCACGTGGGGGGGGCTGGGGAGACCCAGTACTTC,CATHVGGAGETQYF
TRBJ1-3,TRBV5-4,.,.,TGTGCCAGCAGCTTGACAGCAGATGGAAACACCATATATTTT,CASSLTADGNTIYF
TRBJ2-5,TRBV3-1/TRBV3-2,.,.,TGTGCCAGCAGCCCGCGGGGCTCCGAGACCCAGTACTTC,CASSPRGSETQYF
TRBJ1-2,TRBV21-1,.,.,TGTGCCAGCAGCTGGCTTAAGAAAGGCTACACCTTC,CASSWLKKGYTF
TRBJ2-2,TRBV7-8,once,TRBD1,TGTGCCAGCAGCCCCCGGGACAGAGCAAACACCGGGGAGCTGTTTTTT,CASSPRDRANTGELFF
TRBJ2-7,TRBV13,.,.,TGTGCCAGCAGCTTAGCCGCCAGCTCCTACGAGCAGTACTTC,CASSLAASSYEQYF
TRBJ1-6,TRBV5-4,.,TRBD1,TGTGCCAGCAGCCCCCAGGGGGCTGGTTATAATTCACCCCTCCACTTT,CASSPQGAGYNSPLHF
TRBJ1-5,TRBV21-1,.,.,TGTGCCAGCAGCCGACAGGTCCCGACTAGCAATCAGCCCCAGCATTTT,CASSRQVPTSNQPQHF
TRBJ1-1,TRBV12-3/TRBV12-4,.,.,TGTGCCAGCAGTTCCTCTAGTGAAGCTGAAGCTTTCTTT,CASSSSSEAEAFF
TRBJ2-5,TRBV13,.,.,TGTGCCAGCAGCCCCCGAAGGGGGGGAGAGACCCAGTACTTC,CASSPRRGGETQYF
TRBJ2-6,TRBV3-1/TRBV3-2,.,TRBD1,TGTGCCAGCAGCCGACTAGGTACAGGGGGTTCTCTCGGGGCCAACGTCCTGACTTTC,CASSRLGTGGSLGANVLTF
TRBJ2-1,TRBV19,.,TRBD2,TGTGCCAGTCGAAAGACTAGCGGGGGGGCCCATGAGCAGTTCTTC,CASRKTSGGAHEQFF
TRBJ2-2,TRBV28,.,.,TGTGCCAGCAGTTTGGCTCCGAGGGAGCTGTTTTTT,CASSLAPRELFF
TRBJ1-6,TRBV19,few,.,TGTGCCAGTAGTTCAACAGGGAGTAATTCACCCCTCCACTTT,CASSSTGSNSPLHF
TRBJ1-1,TRBV11-2,.,.,TGTGCCAGCAGCTCCCCGACAGTGAACACTGAAGCTTTCTTT,CASSSPTVNTEAFF
TRBJ1-2,TRBV30,.,.,TGTGCCTGGAGTACAGGGAACTATGGCTACACCTTC,CAWSTGNYGYTF
TRBJ2-7,TRBV25-1,.,TRBD2,TGTGCCAGCAGTGACCGGACTAGCGGGGACTACGAGCAGTACTTC,CASSDRTSGDYEQYF
TRBJ1-6,TRBV2,.,TRBD1,TGTGCCAGCAGTGAATCGGGACAGGGTAATTCACCCCTCCACTTT,CASSESGQGNSPLHF
TRBJ1-1,TRBV5-1,.,.,TGCGCCAGCAGCTTGTACGGTAGCAACACTGAAGCTTTCTTT,CASSLYGSNTEAFF
TRBJ2-1,TRBV7-3,.,TRBD1,TGTGCCAGCAGCCCCAGGGGGACCTACAATGAGCAGTTCTTC,CASSPRGTYNEQFF
TRBJ1-6,TRBV9,many,TRBD1,TGTGCCAGCAGCGCCGGACAGGGGGGGAATTCACCCCTCCACTTT,CASSAGQGGNSPLHF
TRBJ1-1,TRBV10-3,.,.,TGTGCCATCAGTTCAGGGTTAAATATGAACACTGAAGCTTTCTTT,CAISSGLNMNTEAFF
TRBJ2-7,TRBV5-1,.,.,TGCGCCAGCAGCAGAGAGGCTTCAAGCTCCTACGAGCAGTACTTC,CASSREASSSYEQYF
TRBJ1-2,TRBV10-1,.,TRBD1,TGCGCCAGCGCCCCAGGGGGTTTGGACTATGGCTACACCTTC,CASAPGGLDYGYTF
TRBJ1-1,TRBV6-5,.,.,TGTGCCAGCAGTCGGGGGGAGTACACTGAAGCTTTCTTT,CASSRGEYTEAFF